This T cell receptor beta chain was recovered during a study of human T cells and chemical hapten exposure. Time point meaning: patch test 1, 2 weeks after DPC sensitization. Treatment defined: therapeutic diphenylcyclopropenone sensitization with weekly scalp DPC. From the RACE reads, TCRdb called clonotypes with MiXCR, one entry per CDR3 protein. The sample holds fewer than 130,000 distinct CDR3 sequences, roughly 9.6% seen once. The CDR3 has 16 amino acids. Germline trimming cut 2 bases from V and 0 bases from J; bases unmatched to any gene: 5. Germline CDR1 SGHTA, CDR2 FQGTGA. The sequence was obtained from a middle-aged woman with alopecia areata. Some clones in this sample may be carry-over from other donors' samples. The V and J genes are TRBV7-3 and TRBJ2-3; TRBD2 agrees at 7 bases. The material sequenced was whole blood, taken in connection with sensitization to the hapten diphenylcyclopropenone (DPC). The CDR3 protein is CASSLRAAGSTDTQYF. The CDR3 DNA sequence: TGTGCCAGCAGCTTACGGGCAGCGGGGAGCACAGATACGCAGTATTTT.